These 15 T cell receptor beta chains were sequenced from one sample in a study of OX40 agonist ivuxolimab in advanced cancers. The table came from immunoSEQ multiplex PCR; TCRdb's copy has only in-frame clones and leaves some out. The sample consists of around 70,000 clones, over 80% of them appearing once. The sample here was CD4+ or CD8+ T cells sorted from blood, taken in a trial of the OX40 agonist ivuxolimab. Receptors were obtained from an adult with an advanced solid tumor such as melanoma, head and neck, liver or kidney cancer.

This clone was observed a handful of times. This chain uses TRBV5-6 with TRBJ1-2; 7 nucleotides agree with TRBD1. The germline V gene has CDR1 SGHDT and CDR2 YYEEEE. Trimming cost V 0 bases and J 3 bases; bases outside gene matches: 2. The CDR3 spans 14 residues. CDR3 protein: CASSLGGGDYGYTF. Here the CDR3 DNA reads TGTGCCAGCAGCTTGGGAGGGGGCGACTATGGCTACACCTTC.

V gene TRBV5-8 combines with J gene TRBJ1-5, with 7 bases identical to TRBD1. The CDR3 runs to 15 residues. Trimming took 4 bases from V and 3 from J; bases not matched to a gene: 7. Germline V gene sequence: CDR1 SGHTS, CDR2 YDEGEE. This CDR3 is CASSPDRASNQPQHF. The CDR3 DNA reads as TGTGCCAGCAGCCCCGACAGGGCTTCCAATCAGCCCCAGCATTTT.

This chain uses TRBV5-6 with TRBJ2-3; D ambiguous. The CDR3 is 13 amino acids. Germline-derived CDR1 and CDR2 are SGHDT and YYEEEE. V lost 3 bases and J lost 4, with 9 bases in between. The DNA of the CDR3 is TGTGCCAGCAGCTCCCGTCTAGCAGATACGCAGTATTTT. Protein sequence: CASSSRLADTQYF.

The rearrangement links TRBV7-2 to TRBJ2-1, with 13 bases lining up with TRBD2. V shed 1 base, J shed 5 bases, and the junction held 5 bases outside the gene matches. Germline assignment: CDR1 SGHTA and CDR2 FQGNSA. The CDR3 sequence is 17 residues long. CDR3 sequence: CASSLVLLAGGNNEQFF. The DNA of the CDR3 is TGTGCCAGCAGCTTAGTCCTACTAGCGGGAGGGAACAATGAGCAGTTCTTC.

The genes are TRBV5-6 and TRBJ1-1; D remains ambiguous. The V and J ends lost 5 bases and 0 bases respectively, with 11 bases between them. This CDR3 spans 14 amino acids. Germline CDR1 is SGHDT and CDR2 is YYEEEE. The CDR3: CASRPRRMNTEAFF. The CDR3 DNA sequence: TGTGCCAGCAGGCCTCGCCGGATGAACACTGAAGCTTTCTTT.

V is TRBV5-4 and J is TRBJ2-3; D unclear. The germline V gene has CDR1 SGHNT and CDR2 YYREEE (reference sequence). This CDR3 is 15 amino acids long. The ends were cut back, 3 bases at V and 1 base at J, with 12 bases in the middle. The CDR3 region is CASSSVLVGTDTQYF. CDR3 DNA sequence: TGTGCCAGCAGCTCGGTGCTAGTTGGCACAGATACGCAGTATTTT. The whole variable domain, remainder taken from reference TRBV5-4 and TRBJ2-3, is ETGVTQSPTHLIKTRGQQVTLRCSSQSGHNTVSWYQQALGQGPQFIFQYYREEENGRGNFPPRFSGLQFPNYSSELNVNALELDDSALYLCASSSVLVGTDTQYFGPGTRLTVL.

The chain uses TRBV18 and TRBJ2-2; 7 bases map to TRBD1. CDR1 is KGHSH and CDR2 is LQKENI in the germline V gene. The V gene end was trimmed by 3 bases and the J gene end by 1 base; junction bases not matched to a gene: 2. This CDR3 region has 15 residues. The CDR3 sequence: CASSPDRLNTGELFF. The CDR3, as DNA: TGTGCCAGCTCACCGGACAGGTTGAACACCGGGGAGCTGTTTTTT.

This sequence joins TRBV6-6 and TRBJ1-5; the match to TRBD1 covers 8 bases. J lost 0 bases, V lost 5 bases, and 6 bases had no gene match. This CDR3 region has 16 residues. CDR1 MNHNY and CDR2 SVGAGI come from the germline V gene (reference sequence). CDR3 coding DNA: TGTGCCAGCAGTCCTACAGGGGGAAATAGCAATCAGCCCCAGCATTTT. Its translation: CASSPTGGNSNQPQHF.

V is TRBV28 and J is TRBJ1-4; D is possibly TRBD1 (5 bases). Germline V CDR1 and CDR2: MDHEN, SYDVKM. There are 15 residues in the CDR3. Trimming pared 4 bases from V and 8 bases from J, leaving 17 bases between. For the CDR3, the DNA is TGTGCCAGCAGTTCGGGGTGGGGGGTGCGAGAAAAACTGTTTTTT. The encoded protein is CASSSGWGVREKLFF.

The V and J genes are TRBV7-3 and TRBJ2-1; 10 nucleotides match TRBD2. The CDR3 runs to 18 residues. The V gene end was trimmed by 4 bases and the J gene end by 0 bases; junction bases not matched to a gene: 9. CDR1 is SGHTA, CDR2 FQGTGA, per germline. CDR3 nucleotides: TGTGCCAGCAGCTCCCGGAGTAGCGGGAGGAGCTCCTACAATGAGCAGTTCTTC. This gives the protein CASSSRSSGRSSYNEQFF.

The count of this clone is one. J is TRBJ1-2 and V is TRBV27; 8 bases fit TRBD1. Trimming removed 5 bases from V and 5 bases from J; junction bases left unmatched: 7. The CDR3 contains 14 residues. From germline, CDR1 is MNHEY and CDR2 SMNVEV (reference sequence). The CDR3 loop reads CASSATGGGYGYTF. In DNA, the CDR3 is TGTGCCAGCAGTGCCACAGGGGGTGGGTATGGCTACACCTTC.

CDR3 coding DNA: TGCATACAGGGGGGGAACACTGAAGCTTTCTTT. Encoded protein: CIQGGNTEAFF. The chain recombines TRBV20-1 with TRBJ1-1; 8 nucleotides line up with TRBD1. In germline, CDR1 is DFQATT, CDR2 SNEGSKA (reference sequence). The CDR3 covers 11 residues.

CDR3 region: CASSQNRATNTGELFF. The CDR3 nucleotides are TGCGCCAGCAGCCAAAACAGGGCCACGAACACCGGGGAGCTGTTTTTT. This chain uses TRBV4-3 with TRBJ2-2; tentative D call: TRBD1 (6 bases). This CDR3 comprises 16 residues. From germline, CDR1 is LGHNA and CDR2 YSLEER. V lost 2 bases, J lost 0 bases, and 10 bases lay in between.

The chain has TRBV29-1 and TRBJ2-7, with TRBD2 matching over 14 bases. Trimming cost V 5 bases and J 6 bases; bases outside gene matches: 3. CDR1 and CDR2 from the germline V gene are SQVTM and ANQGSEA. This CDR3 spans 13 amino acids. The CDR3 DNA reads as TGCAGCGTTCCTGGACTAGCGGGGGGCGAGCAGTACTTC. This codes for CSVPGLAGGEQYF.

This clone was found once. The chain couples TRBV27 to TRBJ2-2; 11 bases agree with TRBD1. Germline trimming cut 6 bases from V and 7 bases from J; bases unmatched to any gene: 10. Germline CDR1 is MNHEY and CDR2 is SMNVEV (reference sequence). The CDR3 contains 16 residues. The CDR3 reads CASRFSGTGGNGELFF. DNA of the CDR3: TGTGCCAGCAGGTTCTCCGGGACAGGGGGTAACGGGGAGCTGTTTTTT.